These 8 T cell receptor beta chains came from one sample sequenced in a study of beta chain features in type 1 diabetes. Findings of the study overall: In all four CD4+ subsets, TCRB CDR3 length was significantly, moderately reduced in type 1 diabetes.

Antigens for these TCRs are unknown. Of the isolated RNA, all was reverse transcribed, and so the sequenced material was expressed TCRB transcripts. Sequencing was performed with immunoSEQ multiplex PCR; in TCRdb, only in-frame clones are kept and a portion is missing. The data contain 300,000 to 400,000 clones, roughly 13% of them singletons. The specimen sequenced was naive CD4+ T cells from blood. Source of these receptors: a young woman with type 1 diabetes.

This clone has only a few counts. The chain uses TRBV7-9 and TRBJ2-5, with 8 bases identical to TRBD2. The CDR3 loop spans 16 amino acids. Per the germline V gene, CDR1 is SEHNR and CDR2 is FQNEAQ (reference sequence). J gave up 2 bases and V 5 bases, and 10 bases lay outside the gene matches. The CDR3 here is CASSLRGSGAQETQYF. The CDR3 nucleotides read TGTGCCAGCAGCCTTCGGGGTAGCGGGGCACAAGAGACCCAGTACTTC.

CDR3 loop: CASSPAGASGQETQYF. The CDR3 DNA is TGTGCCAGCTCACCGGCTGGGGCTAGCGGCCAAGAGACCCAGTACTTC. This chain uses TRBV18 with TRBJ2-5, with 7 bases lining up with TRBD2. The CDR3 is made up of 16 amino acids. CDR1 and CDR2 from the germline V gene are KGHSH and LQKENI. The V gene end was trimmed by 3 bases and the J gene end by 1 base; junction bases not matched to a gene: 8.

This rearrangement joins TRBV21-1 to TRBJ2-7; the table calls TRBD1, which could not be checked here. TRBV21-1 is given as a pseudogene. The CDR3 has 16 residues. The CDR3 DNA sequence: TGTGCCAGCAGCAGCTATCCGGGACAGTTGACCTACGAGCAGTACGTC. This codes for CASSSYPGQLTYEQYV.

This sequence joins TRBV11-2 and TRBJ2-1, with D perhaps matching TRBD2 (6 bases). CDR1 and CDR2 (germline): SGHAT, FQNNGV. V was clipped by 2 bases and J by 5 bases, with 13 bases between them. The CDR3 runs to 15 residues. Here the CDR3 DNA reads TGTGCCAGCAGCTTAATTGCGGGACTCCACAATGAGCAGTTCTTC. This translates into CASSLIAGLHNEQFF.

This chain links TRBV5-1 with TRBJ2-1, with 9 bases aligning to TRBD1. V dropped 4 bases and J dropped 3; count of bases not matched to a gene: 5. Germline V CDR1 and CDR2: SGHRS, YFSETQ. The CDR3 totals 15 residues. CDR3 sequence reads: CASSPDRGSYNEQFF. CDR3 nucleotides: TGCGCCAGCAGCCCCGACAGGGGGAGCTACAATGAGCAGTTCTTC.

The chain uses TRBV7-3 and TRBJ2-1; D might be TRBD1 (6 bases). V was clipped by 2 bases and J by 6 bases, with 8 bases between them. The CDR3 sequence is 13 residues long. Germline V gene sequence: CDR1 SGHTA, CDR2 FQGTGA. CDR3 residues: CASSLQQGNEQFF. In DNA, the CDR3 is TGTGCCAGCAGCTTACAACAGGGCAATGAGCAGTTCTTC.

This clone has just a few counts. This sequence joins TRBV7-2 and TRBJ1-2; 10 nucleotides match TRBD1. This CDR3 region has 15 residues. Germline V gene data show CDR1 as SGHTA and CDR2 as FQGNSA. The ends lost 6 bases at V and 3 bases at J; junction bases unmatched: 7. CDR3 nucleotides: TGTGCCAGCAGGTTCCGACAGGGGGCAGACTATGGCTACACCTTC. Encoded protein: CASRFRQGADYGYTF.

This clone has only a few counts. This chain uses TRBV18 with TRBJ2-1; the D gene is possibly TRBD2 (5 bases). The CDR3 spans 13 residues. In germline, CDR1 is KGHSH, CDR2 LQKENI. Trimming shortened V by 2 bases and J by 8 bases, and 10 bases separated the two germline ends. The CDR3 coding sequence is TGTGCCAGCTCACCAGGAGGTGGCGATGAGCAGTTCTTC. Amino acid sequence: CASSPGGGDEQFF. The full variable domain, rest sourced from reference TRBV18 and TRBJ2-1, is NAGVMQNPRHLVRRRGQEARLRCSPMKGHSHVYWYRQLPEEGLKFMVYLQKENIIDESGMPKERFSAEFPKEGPSILRIQQVVRGDSAAYFCASSPGGGDEQFFGPGTRLTVL.